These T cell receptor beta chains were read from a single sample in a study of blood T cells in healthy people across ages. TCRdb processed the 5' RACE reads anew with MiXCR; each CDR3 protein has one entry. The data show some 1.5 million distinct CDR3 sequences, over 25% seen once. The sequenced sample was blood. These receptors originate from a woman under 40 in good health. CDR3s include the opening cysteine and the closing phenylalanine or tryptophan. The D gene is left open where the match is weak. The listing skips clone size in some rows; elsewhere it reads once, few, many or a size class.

CASRYRGGQFF	TGTGCCAGCAGATATCGGGGTGGGCAGTTCTTC	TRBJ2-1	-	-	TRBV12-3/TRBV12-4
CASSPQDRYGYTF	TGTGCCAGCTCGCCACAGGATCGCTATGGCTACACCTTC	TRBJ1-2	-	-	TRBV18
CSAIPRVAGGETQYF	TGCAGTGCTATCCCCCGGGTAGCGGGGGGTGAGACCCAGTACTTC	TRBJ2-5	once	TRBD2	TRBV20-1
CATSDPAGDISSYNEQFF	TGTGCCACCAGTGATCCCGCAGGGGACATTAGCTCCTACAATGAGCAGTTCTTC	TRBJ2-1	few	-	TRBV24-1
CASSFDSTINEQFF	TGTGCCAGCAGTTTTGACTCGACAATCAATGAGCAGTTCTTC	TRBJ2-1	-	-	TRBV12-3/TRBV12-4
CASSLAGRATEQFF	TGTGCCAGCAGCTTAGCCGGGAGGGCCACTGAGCAGTTCTTC	TRBJ2-1	many	TRBD2	TRBV7-6
CASSYQYDGYTEAFF	TGTGCCAGCAGTTACCAATATGACGGGTACACTGAAGCTTTCTTT	TRBJ1-1	-	-	TRBV6-2/TRBV6-3
CASSWGQGHTFF	TGTGCCAGCAGCTGGGGACAGGGCCACACTTTCTTT	TRBJ1-1	-	TRBD1	TRBV5-4
CASRRFEGEGYEQYF	TGTGCCAGCAGGAGATTTGAGGGCGAAGGCTACGAGCAGTACTTC	TRBJ2-7	few	-	TRBV28
CASRPIDREQIGYTF	TGTGCCAGCAGACCCATCGACAGGGAACAAATTGGCTACACCTTC	TRBJ1-2	-	TRBD1	TRBV28
CASRSQGAGTEAFF	TGTGCCAGCAGATCACAGGGGGCGGGCACTGAAGCTTTCTTT	TRBJ1-1	-	TRBD1	TRBV6-2/TRBV6-3
CASGLGTSGRNNEQFF	TGTGCTAGTGGCCTCGGGACTAGCGGGAGGAACAATGAGCAGTTCTTC	TRBJ2-1	few	TRBD2	TRBV12-5
CSASFTSGRVDEQYF	TGCAGTGCTAGTTTCACTAGCGGGAGGGTGGACGAGCAGTACTTC	TRBJ2-7	-	TRBD2	TRBV20-1
CASSYATTSGSNEQYF	TGTGCCAGCAGTTACGCGACAACTAGCGGGAGTAACGAGCAGTACTTC	TRBJ2-7	many	TRBD2	TRBV6-5
CASSSHSLAGEAEQYF	TGTGCCAGCAGTTCGCATTCGCTAGCGGGAGAGGCCGAGCAGTACTTC	TRBJ2-7	few	TRBD2	TRBV27
CAISERQGEAFF	TGTGCCATCAGTGAGAGACAGGGGGAAGCTTTCTTT	TRBJ1-1	-	TRBD1	TRBV10-3
CASSLMASVDTQYF	TGTGCCAGCAGCTTAATGGCGTCGGTGGATACGCAGTATTTT	TRBJ2-3	few	-	TRBV7-9
CASSWGGGSSYEQYF	TGCGCCAGCAGCTGGGGCGGGGGTAGCTCCTACGAGCAGTACTTC	TRBJ2-7	-	TRBD2	TRBV5-1
CASSPRDGVSGNTIYF	TGCGCCAGCAGCCCGCGGGACGGCGTCTCTGGAAACACCATATATTTT	TRBJ1-3	-	-	TRBV5-1
CASSVVGDHGYTF	TGTGCCAGCAGCGTAGTCGGTGACCATGGCTACACCTTC	TRBJ1-2	-	-	TRBV9
CASSFIGRNTEAFF	TGTGCCAGCAGCTTTATCGGGAGGAACACTGAAGCTTTCTTT	TRBJ1-1	-	-	TRBV7-2
CASSSLQTSGRSGGTQYF	TGTGCCAGCAGCTCCCTTCAGACTAGCGGGAGATCGGGGGGGACCCAGTACTTC	TRBJ2-5	few	TRBD2	TRBV28
CATSFGSGSENNEQFF	TGCGCCACCTCATTTGGTAGCGGGAGTGAGAACAATGAGCAGTTCTTC	TRBJ2-1	-	TRBD2	TRBV4-3
CASSGRGSGLNIQYF	TGTGCCAGCAGCGGCCGCGGGAGCGGGTTGAACATTCAGTACTTC	TRBJ2-4	many	TRBD2	TRBV11-2
CSAPRVYNEQFF	TGCAGTGCCCCCAGGGTGTACAATGAGCAGTTCTTC	TRBJ2-1	many	-	TRBV20-1
CSVASGMNTGERFF	TGCAGCGTTGCTAGCGGGATGAACACCGGGGAGCGGTTTTTT	TRBJ2-2	-	TRBD2	TRBV29-1
CASSLLLPGEQFF	TGTGCCAGCAGCTTATTACTCCCCGGTGAGCAGTTCTTC	TRBJ2-1	-	-	TRBV7-9
CGARDRGNTGELFF	TGCGGTGCGCGGGACAGGGGCAACACCGGGGAGCTGTTTTTT	TRBJ2-2	-	TRBD1	TRBV20-1
CASCSALAGPYEQYF	TGTGCCAGTTGTTCGGCTCTGGCGGGGCCCTACGAGCAGTACTTC	TRBJ2-7	-	-	TRBV19
CASSVEGRGNQPQHF	TGTGCCAGCAGCGTAGAAGGTCGTGGCAATCAGCCCCAGCATTTT	TRBJ1-5	many	-	TRBV9
CASSSNGRAGVYNEQFF	TGCGCCAGCAGCTCCAATGGACGAGCGGGAGTTTACAATGAGCAGTTCTTC	TRBJ2-1	-	TRBD2	TRBV5-1
CASSSPGTGIEQYF	TGTGCCAGCAGTTCTCCCGGGACAGGGATCGAGCAGTACTTC	TRBJ2-7	many	TRBD1	TRBV28
CASSPDPPYEQYF	TGTGCCAGCAGCCCAGACCCGCCCTACGAGCAGTACTTC	TRBJ2-7	few	-	TRBV7-2
CASSFSPDSLGQPQHF	TGTGCCAGCAGCTTCTCCCCGGACAGTTTAGGTCAGCCCCAGCATTTT	TRBJ1-5	-	-	TRBV5-5
CASTSDWNEKLFF	TGTGCCAGCACCTCTGACTGGAATGAAAAACTGTTTTTT	TRBJ1-4	few	-	TRBV6-1
CASSSNIGNYGYTF	TGTGCCAGCTCATCTAACATAGGCAATTATGGCTACACCTTC	TRBJ1-2	-	-	TRBV18
CASSLGQGTSFYNEQYF	TGTGCCAGCAGCTTAGGTCAGGGGACCTCCTTTTACAATGAGCAGTACTTC	TRBJ2-7	-	-	TRBV7-3
CASTEGPINYGYTF	TGTGCCAGCACTGAGGGACCGATTAACTATGGCTACACCTTC	TRBJ1-2	-	-	TRBV2
CASSQPGQVGYNEQFF	TGTGCCAGCAGCCAACCCGGTCAGGTGGGCTACAATGAGCAGTTCTTC	TRBJ2-1	once	-	TRBV14
CSGRTGGGKLFF	TGCAGCGGCCGGACAGGGGGAGGAAAACTGTTTTTT	TRBJ1-4	-	TRBD1	TRBV29-1
CSARDRGTGNTIYF	TGCAGTGCTAGAGACAGGGGTACAGGAAACACCATATATTTT	TRBJ1-3	-	-	TRBV20-1
CSAGPQGNQPQHF	TGCAGTGCAGGACCCCAAGGCAATCAGCCCCAGCATTTT	TRBJ1-5	few	-	TRBV20-1
CASSPWAENQPQHF	TGTGCCAGCAGCCCATGGGCAGAGAATCAGCCCCAGCATTTT	TRBJ1-5	few	-	TRBV12-3/TRBV12-4
CSARAGVTDTQYF	TGCAGTGCACGTGCGGGGGTCACAGATACGCAGTATTTT	TRBJ2-3	-	TRBD2	TRBV20-1
CSAPGQRGDGYTF	TGCAGTGCCCCGGGACAGAGGGGTGATGGCTACACCTTC	TRBJ1-2	-	TRBD1	TRBV20-1
CASSFGQGEPQHF	TGTGCCAGCAGTTTCGGTCAGGGGGAGCCCCAGCATTTT	TRBJ1-5	-	TRBD1	TRBV12-3/TRBV12-4
CASSLKDSGRSKETQYF	TGTGCCAGCAGCTTAAAGGACTCCGGCAGGTCCAAAGAGACCCAGTACTTC	TRBJ2-5	many	-	TRBV7-9
CASSSSGGVYREQYF	TGCGCCAGCAGCTCATCGGGGGGCGTCTATCGCGAGCAGTACTTC	TRBJ2-7	few	-	TRBV5-1
CASSRWGDREETQYF	TGTGCCAGCAGCCGATGGGGGGACAGGGAAGAGACCCAGTACTTC	TRBJ2-5	-	TRBD1	TRBV5-6
CASSPRLAGGPNEQFF	TGCGCCAGCAGCCCCCGACTAGCGGGAGGCCCCAATGAGCAGTTCTTC	TRBJ2-1	-	TRBD2	TRBV4-1
CASSLDPGLEDTQYF	TGCGCCAGCAGCTTGGACCCGGGGTTGGAAGATACGCAGTATTTT	TRBJ2-3	few	-	TRBV5-1
CASSVVLGNEQFF	TGTGCCAGCAGTGTGGTCCTCGGGAATGAGCAGTTCTTC	TRBJ2-1	many	-	TRBV2